The 19 T cell receptor beta chains listed next were all sequenced from one sample in a study of shared T cell receptors in the human thymus. TCRdb's copy holds only in-frame clones and misses some; the assay was immunoSEQ multiplex PCR. The table includes some 640,000 clones, around 87% detected once. This sample also belongs to another study, concerning human thymus T cells.

Sequenced material: thymocytes. All receptors come from a boy less than two years old with a congenital heart defect.

The chain has TRBV9 and TRBJ2-3, with D possibly matching TRBD1 (6 bases). Germline loops: CDR1 SGDLS, CDR2 YYNGEE. V dropped 1 base and J dropped 0 bases, with 12 bases sitting between them. This CDR3 region has 16 residues. The CDR3 region is CASSVRTGKSTDTQYF. For the CDR3, the DNA is TGTGCCAGCAGCGTAAGAACAGGGAAAAGCACAGATACGCAGTATTTT.

The gene calls are TRBV7-6 and TRBJ1-4; a possible D gene is TRBD1 (5 bases). The CDR3 length is 16 residues. V was clipped by 5 bases and J by 3 bases, with 16 bases between them. Per germline, CDR1 SGHVS and CDR2 FNYEAQ. CDR3 amino acids: CASSTRGKVSNEKLFF. The CDR3 DNA sequence: TGTGCCAGCAGCACCCGGGGGAAGGTGTCTAATGAAAAACTGTTTTTT.

As for this clone: Other DNA sequences in this sample translate to the same CDR3. The chain has TRBV18 and TRBJ2-7, with 7 bases lining up with TRBD2. The V and J ends lost 3 bases and 3 bases, in that order; junction bases with no gene match: 5. Germline lookup yields CDR1 KGHSH and CDR2 LQKENI. CDR3 length: 14 amino acids. The CDR3 coding sequence is TGTGCCAGCTCACCTCCGGGAGGCGGCTACGAGCAGTACTTC. Amino acid sequence: CASSPPGGGYEQYF.

In DNA form, the CDR3 reads TGCGCCAGCAGCCACCTCAATCAGCCCCAGCATTTT. Protein product: CASSHLNQPQHF. The chain employs TRBV4-1 and TRBJ1-5; D not resolved. The germline CDR1 and CDR2 sequences are MGHRA and YSYEKL. CDR3 length: 12 residues. Trimming pared 3 bases from V and 3 bases from J, leaving 3 bases between.

This chain uses TRBV25-1 with TRBJ1-2; possible D gene TRBD1, 5 bases. The CDR3 is 18 residues long. V was trimmed by 1 base and J by 3 bases, leaving 21 bases between them. The germline gives CDR1 MGHDK, CDR2 SYGVNS. CDR3 in amino acids: CASSESVGTPGGYYGYTF. In nucleotides, the CDR3 is TGTGCCAGCAGTGAATCCGTTGGCACCCCGGGGGGGTACTATGGCTACACCTTC.

V gene TRBV1 combines with J gene TRBJ2-7; TRBD2 was called by the table and not checked on the DNA. TRBV1 is labeled a pseudogene. This CDR3 is built from 15 residues. The CDR3 loop reads CTSNKPPGEGYEQYF. The CDR3 DNA sequence: TGCACCAGCAACAAGCCCCCGGGAGAAGGCTACGAGCAGTACTTC.

For the CDR3, the DNA is TGTGCCACCAGCAGAGATCGGACAGGGATCTACGAGCAGTACTTC. Translation: CATSRDRTGIYEQYF. J is TRBJ2-7 and V is TRBV15, with TRBD1 matching over 8 bases. Germline V gives CDR1 LNHNV, CDR2 YYDKDF (reference sequence). The CDR3 contains 15 residues. The V gene end was trimmed by 0 bases and the J gene end by 3 bases; junction bases not matched to a gene: 4.

This chain joins TRBV19 and TRBJ2-7; D perhaps matches TRBD2 (6 bases). Germline CDR1 LNHDA, CDR2 SQIVND (reference sequence). The CDR3 sequence is 14 residues long. Trimming left V 5 bases short and J 3 bases short, with 14 bases between. This CDR3 reads CASSAGRTGYEQYF. Here the CDR3 DNA reads TGTGCCAGTAGTGCGGGACGGACGGGCTACGAGCAGTACTTC.

This clone was seen a few times. The J gene is TRBJ2-1, the V gene TRBV27; the D gene is possibly TRBD2 (6 bases). Trimming shortened V by 5 bases and J by 3 bases, and 14 bases separated the two germline ends. CDR3 length equals 15 residues. Germline loops: CDR1 MNHEY, CDR2 SMNVEV (reference sequence). CDR3 loop: CASSPGLPNYNEQFF. The CDR3 bases are TGTGCCAGCAGTCCGGGACTCCCGAACTACAATGAGCAGTTCTTC.

This clone was picked up a small number of times. The gene calls are TRBV7-5 and TRBJ2-2; no DNA check was done on the table's D call, TRBD1. TRBV7-5 is reported as a pseudogene. CDR3 length: 14 amino acids. Here the CDR3 DNA reads TGTGCCAGAAGCTTAGTCAGGAACACCGGGGAGCTGTTTTTT. It codes for CARSLVRNTGELFF.

On this clone itself: Other DNA sequences from this sample encode an identical CDR3 as well. V is TRBV11-2 and J is TRBJ1-6; D perhaps matches TRBD1 (5 bases). V lost 1 base and J lost 5, with 12 bases in between. The CDR3 length is 16 residues. Per the germline V gene, CDR1 is SGHAT and CDR2 is FQNNGV. The CDR3 sequence: CASSLVNRFDNSPLHF. The CDR3 nucleotides are TGTGCCAGCAGCTTAGTGAACAGGTTTGATAATTCACCCCTCCACTTT.

V is TRBV4-3 and J is TRBJ2-2; 7 bases are shared with TRBD1. Trimming cost V 4 bases and J 0 bases; bases outside gene matches: 23. Germline loops: CDR1 LGHNA, CDR2 YSLEER. This CDR3 is 22 amino acids long. CDR3 in DNA: TGCGCCAGCAGCCGACACAGTAGGGGGCGCGGGTCCCCTCACCCGAACACCGGGGAGCTGTTTTTT. This translates into CASSRHSRGRGSPHPNTGELFF.

The rearrangement joins TRBV7-2 to TRBJ2-1; D may be TRBD2 (5 bases). The V end lost 4 bases, the J end lost 9 bases, and 13 bases lay between the germline ends. The CDR3 totals 13 residues. CDR1 and CDR2 from the germline V gene are SGHTA and FQGNSA. In DNA form, the CDR3 reads TGTGCCAGCAGCTGTCGGGGTGGTGGTGAGCAGTTCTTC. Translation: CASSCRGGGEQFF.

The CDR3: CASSRGSRRESSYEQYF. DNA for the CDR3: TGTGCCAGCAGCAGGGGTAGTCGGCGGGAGAGCTCCTACGAGCAGTACTTC. The genes are TRBV5-6 and TRBJ2-7; the match to TRBD2 covers 7 bases. The CDR3 runs to 17 residues. With 4 bases clipped from V and 0 bases from J, the junction kept 13 bases outside the gene matches. Germline V gene lookup returns CDR1 SGHDT and CDR2 YYEEEE.

This chain uses TRBV14 with TRBJ2-1, with D unclear. The CDR3 has 12 residues. Germline V gene sequence: CDR1 SGHDN, CDR2 FVKESK. The germline V and J ends were trimmed by 2 bases and 8 bases, with 7 bases remaining between them. The CDR3 bases are TGTGCCAGCAGCCAAATATCCCATGAGCAGTTCTTC. Encoded protein: CASSQISHEQFF. The whole variable domain, remainder taken from reference TRBV14 and TRBJ2-1, is EAGVTQFPSHSVIEKGQTVTLRCDPISGHDNLYWYRRVMGKEIKFLLHFVKESKQDESGMPNNRFLAERTGGTYSTLKVQPAELEDSGVYFCASSQISHEQFFGPGTRLTVL.

For this clone: The identical CDR3 is also encoded by other nucleotide sequences in the sample. V usage is TRBV25-1 and J usage is TRBJ1-1; D perhaps matches TRBD1 (6 bases). The CDR3 spans 14 residues. CDR1 MGHDK and CDR2 SYGVNS come from the germline V gene. The V and J ends lost 2 bases and 4 bases respectively, with 11 bases between them. For the CDR3, the DNA is TGTGCCAGCAGTGAAGGTAGGGGGGGCACTGAAGCTTTCTTT. It translates to CASSEGRGGTEAFF.

Concerning this clone: Sequence at one end of the junction differs from germline and may be a read error. This chain links TRBV12-5 with TRBJ2-1, with TRBD2 matching 12 bases. The length of the CDR3 is 18 residues. In germline, CDR1 is LGHNT, CDR2 FRNRAP. CDR3 amino acids: CTSGPSSLAGGPYNEQFF. The CDR3 DNA follows: TGTACTAGTGGTCCCTCATCTCTAGCGGGAGGGCCGTACAATGAGCAGTTCTTC. Using reference TRBV12-5 and TRBJ2-1 for the parts outside the CDR3, the full variable domain is DARVTQTPRHKVTEMGQEVTMRCQPILGHNTVFWYRQTMMQGLELLAYFRNRAPLDDSGMPKDRFSAEMPDATLATLKIQPSEPRDSAVYFCTSGPSSLAGGPYNEQFFGPGTRLTVL.

V is TRBV5-4 and J is TRBJ1-2, with a tentative D call TRBD1 (6 bases). From germline, CDR1 is SGHNT and CDR2 YYREEE (reference sequence). The CDR3 covers 17 residues. V shed 4 bases and J shed 6 bases, with 25 bases lying between them. In DNA form, the CDR3 reads TGTGCCAGCAGCGGAGGAGGTCTGGGGGCGCTGAAGGATGGCTACACCTTC. It yields the protein CASSGGGLGALKDGYTF.

The chain links TRBV9 to TRBJ1-2, with 10 nucleotides matching TRBD1. V lost 0 bases and J lost 6; bases outside the gene matches: 5. The CDR3 has 15 residues. CDR1 SGDLS and CDR2 YYNGEE come from the germline V gene. The CDR3 bases are TGTGCCAGCAGCGTAGCCGGGACAGGGGTCAATGGCTACACCTTC. Its translation is CASSVAGTGVNGYTF.